The present TCR beta chain was sequenced within a study of blood T cells in healthy people across ages. Points from the study as a whole: Roughly linearly, TCR beta diversity per million T cells fell as age increased.

On this clonotype itself: Its matching antigen is unknown.

The CDR3 totals 12 residues. V trimming: 6 bases; J trimming: 3 bases; junction bases outside the gene matches: 4. Germline CDR1 is SQVTM and CDR2 is ANQGSEA. A second PCR of 7 to 11 cycles used a sample-barcoded 5' primer and a J-beta primer mix. TCRdb reprocessed the 5' RACE reads with MiXCR, giving one entry per CDR3 protein. This sample carries 1.5 million to 2 million distinct CDR3 sequences, roughly 27% of them seen once, and the ten largest clones take 7.7%. The sequencing sample was made of blood. This sequence joins TRBV29-1 and TRBJ1-1; 7 bases are shared with TRBD1. The clonotype comes from a woman aged 25-40 years in good health. The chain's CDR3 is CSVFTGDTEAFF. For the CDR3, the DNA is TGCAGCGTATTTACAGGGGACACTGAAGCTTTCTTT.